This is a list of T cell receptor beta chains from one sample in a study of regulatory T cells in long-lasting Graves disease. TCRdb ran MiXCR on the multiplex PCR reads and lists one entry per CDR3 protein. The table lists under 450,000 distinct CDR3 sequences, 23% of them singletons, with over 25% in the top ten. The source was peripheral blood mononuclear cells (PBMCs), collected when the disease was refractory, from a patient treated with antithyroid drugs. The receptors derive from a female donor with Graves disease. The CDR3 runs from the conserved cysteine through the conserved F or W. Each record gives: J gene, clone size, D gene, V gene, CDR3 protein, CDR3 DNA. A D gene is named only where the DNA matches it firmly. Not all rows give a size; the values are once, few, many and, for expanded clones, a class.

>TRBJ1-1|many|NA|TRBV6-2/TRBV6-3
CASSRGVNTEAFF
TGTGCCAGCAGTCGAGGGGTGAACACTGAAGCTTTCTTT
>TRBJ2-7|NA|TRBD1|TRBV10-3
CAISESRTGGTHEQYF
TGTGCCATCAGTGAGTCGAGGACAGGGGGGACCCACGAGCAGTACTTC
>TRBJ2-7|few|TRBD2|TRBV20-1
CSAPTSGIYEQYF
TGCAGTGCGCCTACTAGCGGAATTTACGAGCAGTACTTC
>TRBJ2-2|few|TRBD2|TRBV5-1
CASSLGDYRTGELFF
TGCGCCAGCAGCTTGGGGGACTACCGCACCGGGGAGCTGTTTTTT
>TRBJ2-7|NA|NA|TRBV19
CASMDAGYSYEQYF
TGTGCCAGTATGGATGCGGGCTACTCCTACGAGCAGTACTTC
>TRBJ2-2|few|NA|TRBV19
CASNGAGTTGELFF
TGTGCTAGTAACGGCGCAGGGACCACCGGGGAGCTGTTTTTT
>TRBJ2-7|many|TRBD2|TRBV7-2
CASSTLTGTSGLPIYEQYF
TGTGCCAGCAGCACCCTAACCGGGACTAGCGGGCTCCCGATCTACGAGCAGTACTTC
>TRBJ2-7|NA|TRBD2|TRBV20-1
CSVRLWTSGSSYEQYF
TGCAGTGTTAGGCTGTGGACTAGCGGGAGCTCCTACGAGCAGTACTTC
>TRBJ2-2|NA|NA|TRBV6-2/TRBV6-3
CASRRDRFFTGELFF
TGTGCCAGCAGAAGAGACAGGTTTTTCACCGGGGAGCTGTTTTTT
>TRBJ2-5|once|NA|TRBV7-2
CASSTAGGWETQYF
TGTGCCAGCAGCACGGCCGGGGGATGGGAGACCCAGTACTTC
>TRBJ1-2|NA|TRBD1|TRBV5-1
CASSPQGDLGGYTF
TGCGCCAGCAGCCCACAGGGGGACCTCGGTGGCTACACCTTC
>TRBJ1-3|few|NA|TRBV19
CASSSQGARSGNTIYF
TGTGCCAGTAGTTCGCAGGGAGCCCGGTCTGGAAACACCATATATTTT
>TRBJ1-1|NA|TRBD1|TRBV5-1
CASSRGTASMNTEAFF
TGCGCCAGCAGCCGGGGGACAGCCAGTATGAACACTGAAGCTTTCTTT
>TRBJ1-5|few|NA|TRBV7-2
CASSLAEGQPQHF
TGTGCCAGCAGCTTAGCGGAGGGTCAGCCCCAGCATTTT
>TRBJ1-1|NA|TRBD1|TRBV12-3/TRBV12-4
CASRDGTANTEAFF
TGTGCCAGCAGGGATGGGACAGCGAACACTGAAGCTTTCTTT
>TRBJ2-7|many|TRBD1|TRBV7-9
CASSWTGGEYYEQYF
TGTGCCAGCAGCTGGACAGGGGGGGAATACTACGAGCAGTACTTC
>TRBJ2-5|NA|TRBD2|TRBV5-1
CASSLVRTSAAAGETQYF
TGCGCCAGCAGCTTGGTACGGACTAGCGCCGCAGCGGGGGAGACCCAGTACTTC
>TRBJ1-2|few|NA|TRBV2
CASSKGGGYYGYTF
TGTGCCAGCAGTAAGGGCGGGGGGTACTATGGCTACACCTTC
>TRBJ2-7|many|TRBD2|TRBV7-9
CASSLIPGRSYEQYF
TGTGCCAGCAGCTTAATTCCCGGGAGGTCCTACGAGCAGTACTTC
>TRBJ2-7|many|NA|TRBV2
CASSGLGPYEQYF
TGTGCCAGCAGTGGTTTGGGGCCCTACGAGCAGTACTTC
>TRBJ2-6|NA|NA|TRBV20-1
CSASLGAAGANVLTF
TGCAGTGCTAGTCTGGGGGCAGCTGGGGCCAACGTCCTGACTTTC
>TRBJ2-7|NA|NA|TRBV28
CASSLTPGTSHYEQYF
TGTGCCAGCAGCCTGACCCCCGGGACATCGCACTACGAGCAGTACTTC
>TRBJ2-5|many|NA|TRBV11-2
CASSSPADIYQETQYF
TGTGCCAGCAGCTCCCCAGCCGACATATACCAAGAGACCCAGTACTTC
>TRBJ2-7|NA|TRBD2|TRBV6-1
CASGLAGLKPYEQYF
TGTGCCAGCGGACTAGCGGGACTTAAACCCTACGAGCAGTACTTC
>TRBJ2-7|many|NA|TRBV5-1
CASSFGQSEQYF
TGCGCCAGCAGCTTTGGGCAGAGCGAGCAGTACTTC
>TRBJ2-5|NA|NA|TRBV4-1
CASSQDLTTASETQYF
TGCGCCAGCAGCCAAGATCTTACTACAGCATCGGAGACCCAGTACTTC
>TRBJ1-1|NA|NA|TRBV3-1
CASSQDKGGAFF
TGTGCCAGCAGCCAAGATAAGGGGGGGGCTTTCTTT
>TRBJ2-7|NA|TRBD2|TRBV20-1
CSANSKTSGTYEQYF
TGCAGTGCTAACAGTAAGACTAGCGGAACCTACGAGCAGTACTTC
>TRBJ2-7|NA|NA|TRBV6-1
CASSRVVIGGGPFKQYF
TGTGCCAGCAGCCGGGTTGTCATAGGGGGAGGGCCGTTTAAGCAGTACTTC
>TRBJ2-3|NA|NA|TRBV9
CASSVDTITDTQYF
TGTGCCAGCAGCGTAGACACAATCACAGATACGCAGTATTTT
>TRBJ1-2|few|NA|TRBV10-3
CAISDGSFYGYTF
TGTGCCATCAGTGATGGCAGCTTCTATGGCTACACCTTC
>TRBJ2-7|NA|TRBD1|TRBV7-2
CASSLELQGAVQYF
TGTGCCAGCAGCTTAGAACTCCAGGGGGCTGTGCAGTACTTC
>TRBJ2-1|once|TRBD2|TRBV7-3
CASSNNGPSGRLNEQFF
TGTGCCAGCAGCAATAATGGCCCTAGCGGGAGACTGAATGAGCAGTTCTTC
>TRBJ2-5|many|NA|TRBV15
CATSRDRWETQYF
TGTGCCACCAGCAGAGATCGTTGGGAGACCCAGTACTTC
>TRBJ1-1|NA|TRBD1|TRBV19
CASTYGTGWNTEAFF
TGTGCCAGTACCTATGGGACAGGGTGGAACACTGAAGCTTTCTTT
>TRBJ2-4|many|TRBD2|TRBV12-3/TRBV12-4
CASSLTSGGLAKNIQYF
TGTGCCAGCAGTCTGACTAGCGGAGGTCTAGCCAAAAACATTCAGTACTTC
>TRBJ1-2|few|NA|TRBV19
CASSHRPDYGYTF
TGTGCCAGTAGTCACAGACCTGACTATGGCTACACCTTC
>TRBJ2-1|NA|NA|TRBV6-2/TRBV6-3
CASSYRRATSSYNEQFF
TGTGCCAGCAGTTACCGGAGGGCAACGAGCTCCTACAATGAGCAGTTCTTC
>TRBJ2-2|NA|NA|TRBV27
CGSGGNAGELFF
TGTGGGTCGGGGGGCAACGCCGGGGAGCTGTTTTTT
>TRBJ1-2|NA|NA|TRBV14
CASSGTLTPSYF
TGTGCCAGCAGCGGCACCCTTACCCCTTCTTACTTC
>TRBJ2-1|NA|TRBD1|TRBV5-1
CASSQGAGTGYYNEQFF
TGCGCCAGCAGCCAAGGGGCCGGGACAGGGTACTACAATGAGCAGTTCTTC
>TRBJ1-1|NA|NA|TRBV5-1
CASSFRDMSTEAFF
TGCGCCAGCAGCTTCAGGGATATGAGCACTGAAGCTTTCTTT
>TRBJ1-2|NA|NA|TRBV19
CASSAGVSGYTF
TGTGCCAGTAGCGCAGGGGTTTCTGGCTACACCTTC
>TRBJ2-5|many|TRBD1|TRBV20-1
CSARGDRETQYF
TGCAGTGCTAGAGGGGACAGAGAGACCCAGTACTTC
>TRBJ1-1|NA|NA|TRBV19
CASSIGTYVMNTEAFF
TGTGCCAGTAGTATTGGGACATACGTGATGAACACTGAAGCTTTCTTT
>TRBJ1-2|few|NA|TRBV5-6
CASSGRQDFYGYTF
TGTGCCAGCAGCGGTCGACAGGACTTCTATGGCTACACCTTC
>TRBJ1-6|many|NA|TRBV6-1
CASGPLTGLNSPLHF
TGTGCCAGCGGTCCGCTGACAGGCTTAAATTCACCCCTCCACTTT
>TRBJ2-5|NA|TRBD2|TRBV19
CASRPRGGETQYF
TGTGCCAGTAGGCCGCGCGGGGGAGAGACCCAGTACTTC
>TRBJ2-2|NA|NA|TRBV5-1
CASSPDSLNTGELFF
TGCGCCAGCAGCCCGGATTCCCTAAACACCGGGGAGCTGTTTTTT
>TRBJ2-7|few|NA|TRBV7-6
CASSLALRGMDEQYF
TGTGCCAGCAGCTTAGCTTTGCGGGGCATGGACGAGCAGTACTTC
>TRBJ1-4|many|TRBD1|TRBV20-1
CSARDLRQGNEKLFF
TGCAGTGCTAGAGATTTAAGACAGGGGAATGAAAAACTGTTTTTT
>TRBJ2-7|NA|TRBD1|TRBV28
CASSSPGQGAEDEQYF
TGCGCCAGCAGTTCCCCCGGCCAGGGGGCTGAGGACGAGCAGTACTTC
>TRBJ2-7|few|NA|TRBV29-1
CSVRTAGYEQYF
TGCAGCGTTCGGACAGCAGGCTACGAGCAGTACTTC
>TRBJ1-1|NA|NA|TRBV2
CASSPKPDKHTEAFF
TGCGCCAGCAGCCCCAAACCGGACAAGCACACTGAAGCTTTCTTT
>TRBJ1-2|NA|NA|TRBV30
CACDTGIRTFNYGYTF
TGTGCCTGCGACACAGGGATACGGACCTTTAACTATGGCTACACCTTC